This passage covers 27 T cell receptor beta chains from one sample sequenced in a study of T-cell memory formation after mild COVID-19. TCRdb re-called the 5' RACE reads with MiXCR, one entry per CDR3 protein. In the table there are fewer than 95,000 distinct CDR3 sequences, approximately 16% of which are singletons. Specimen: PBMCs or a T cell subset sorted from them (not recorded which). The receptors were gathered from a man between 18 and 29 years old who had mild COVID-19 (a few samples of this study predate the infection). Cell type and time point are not known.

The table lists this clonotype with a few counts. J is TRBJ1-2 and V is TRBV20-1; tentative D call: TRBD1 (5 bases). V lost 5 bases, J lost 8 bases, and 18 bases lay in between. The CDR3 has 13 residues. In germline, CDR1 is DFQATT, CDR2 SNEGSKA (reference sequence). CDR3 nucleotides: TGCAGTGCTCTCATCAGGGTTTCCGACGGCTACACCTTC. Protein product: CSALIRVSDGYTF.

The chain has TRBV4-1 and TRBJ2-4; D may match TRBD1 or TRBD2 (5 bases each). Germline V gene sequence: CDR1 MGHRA, CDR2 YSYEKL. Trimming removed 7 bases at V and 6 bases at J, with 19 bases between. The CDR3 is 15 residues long. DNA for the CDR3: TGCGCCAGCATGCTAGACCGGGACGCGGGAAACATTCAGTACTTC. As protein: CASMLDRDAGNIQYF.

This clonotype came up a few times. The gene calls are TRBV20-1 and TRBJ2-7; no clear D. Germline CDR1 reads DFQATT; CDR2 reads SNEGSKA (reference sequence). CDR3 length equals 12 residues. The V end lost 4 bases, the J end lost 0 bases, and 7 bases lay between the germline ends. The CDR3 sequence is CSATEDSYEQYF. In nucleotides, the CDR3 is TGCAGTGCTACCGAGGACTCCTACGAGCAGTACTTC.

This clonotype was seen ten or more times. This rearrangement joins TRBV20-1 to TRBJ2-3; maybe TRBD2 (7 bases). The germline CDR1 and CDR2 sequences are DFQATT and SNEGSKA (reference sequence). Trimming took 4 bases from V and 2 from J, leaving 13 bases between them. CDR3 size: 14 residues. CDR3 loop: CSATRGGFTDTQYF. CDR3 coding DNA: TGCAGTGCTACGAGGGGGGGTTTCACAGATACGCAGTATTTT.

This clonotype has just a few counts. The chain has TRBV21-1 and TRBJ2-7; the listed D gene, TRBD1, was not tested against the DNA. TRBV21-1 is a listed pseudogene. The CDR3 has 16 amino acids. The CDR3 region has the DNA TGTGCCAGCAGCGAAAGGGCTGGACAGAGCTCCTACGAGCAGTACTTC. This codes for CASSERAGQSSYEQYF.

This clonotype has just a few counts. This chain links TRBV29-1 with TRBJ2-5; possibly TRBD2 for D (5 bases). CDR3 length equals 13 residues. V was shortened by 4 bases and J by 2 bases, with 11 bases between the two germline ends. Germline CDR1 is SQVTM and CDR2 is ANQGSEA. The CDR3 DNA sequence: TGCAGCGTTGTAATAGCGACTCAAGAGACCCAGTACTTC. Protein product: CSVVIATQETQYF.

This clonotype was observed once. This sequence joins TRBV4-3 and TRBJ2-1; 10 bases line up with TRBD2. The V gene's germline CDR1 is LGHNA and CDR2 YSLEER. The J segment lost 5 bases and the V segment lost 4 bases, leaving 8 bases of the junction unmatched. The CDR3 has 16 residues. The CDR3 loop is CASSRLLAGVNNEQFF. The CDR3 DNA sequence: TGCGCCAGCAGCCGCCTTCTAGCGGGGGTCAACAATGAGCAGTTCTTC.

This clonotype was counted only a few times. The V and J genes are TRBV27 and TRBJ1-3; possible D gene TRBD1, 5 bases. This CDR3 region has 15 residues. In germline, CDR1 is MNHEY, CDR2 SMNVEV (reference sequence). Trimming shortened V by 6 bases and J by 11 bases, and 23 bases separated the two germline ends. CDR3 sequence: CASSLEGRAMDAIYF. DNA for the CDR3: TGTGCCAGCAGCCTTGAGGGGAGGGCCATGGACGCCATATATTTT.

The chain is built from TRBV5-1 and TRBJ1-6; no firm D call. The CDR3 contains 17 residues. Germline loops: CDR1 SGHRS, CDR2 YFSETQ. V was clipped by 0 bases and J by 8 bases, with 18 bases between them. Here the CDR3 reads CASSLEGPLISDSPLHF. DNA for the CDR3: TGCGCCAGCAGCTTGGAAGGGCCCCTGATATCGGATTCACCCCTCCACTTT.

In its sample, this clonotype was seen a few times. The chain joins TRBV14 to TRBJ2-7; unclear D gene. V was pared by 3 bases and J by 3 bases, with 9 bases between. Germline-derived CDR1 and CDR2 are SGHDN and FVKESK. The CDR3 has 13 amino acids. CDR3 in amino acids: CASSQLGHYEQYV. CDR3 nucleotides: TGTGCCAGCAGCCAGCTCGGGCACTACGAGCAGTACGTC.

The J gene is TRBJ1-5, the V gene TRBV6-2 or TRBV6-3; D gene unclear. This CDR3 has 12 amino acids. Germline CDR1 and CDR2: MNHEY and SVGEGT. Trimming removed 2 bases from V and 9 bases from J, with 8 bases in between. The CDR3 DNA reads TGTGCCAGCAGTTACGCCAGAGGGCCCCAGCATTTT. Protein: CASSYARGPQHF.

This clonotype occurred a few times. The J gene is TRBJ2-2, the V gene TRBV4-2, with 9 bases matching TRBD2. V dropped 0 bases and J dropped 6; count of bases not matched to a gene: 5. Germline CDR1 is LGHNA and CDR2 is YNFKEQ. This CDR3 has 16 amino acids. The CDR3 bases are TGTGCCAGCAGCCAAGATTATGGGACTAGCTCCGGGGAGCTGTTTTTT. It is translated as CASSQDYGTSSGELFF.

This clonotype was seen only a few times. This chain connects TRBV9 to TRBJ1-2; no clear D. CDR1 and CDR2 (germline): SGDLS, YYNGEE. The CDR3 sequence is 14 residues long. Trimming took off 0 bases at V and 2 bases at J, with 8 bases between the two ends. The CDR3 protein is CASSVGPSNYGYTF. The CDR3 bases are TGTGCCAGCAGCGTAGGTCCCTCAAACTATGGCTACACCTTC. The full variable domain, with the rest looked up from reference TRBV9 and TRBJ1-2, is DSGVTQTPKHLITATGQRVTLRCSPRSGDLSVYWYQQSLDQGLQFLIQYYNGEERAKGNILERFSAQQFPDLHSELNLSSLELGDSALYFCASSVGPSNYGYTFGSGTRLTVV.

The chain employs TRBV28 and TRBJ1-1; maybe TRBD1 (5 bases). CDR3 size: 15 residues. In germline, CDR1 is MDHEN, CDR2 SYDVKM. With 8 bases removed from V and 1 base from J, the gap between germline ends came to 17 bases. The CDR3, as DNA: TGTGCCAGCCATCGAAGGGGACGGGCGAACACTGAAGCTTTCTTT. Its translation: CASHRRGRANTEAFF.

V is TRBV5-1 and J is TRBJ2-3; D unclear. The V end was cut by 0 bases, the J end by 0 bases, with 5 bases between. The CDR3 length is 14 residues. Germline lookup yields CDR1 SGHRS and CDR2 YFSETQ. Here the CDR3 reads CASSLEKSTDTQYF. In DNA form, the CDR3 reads TGCGCCAGCAGCTTGGAGAAGAGCACAGATACGCAGTATTTT.

The chain employs TRBV28 and TRBJ2-2, with D possibly matching TRBD2 (6 bases). The ends were cut back, 10 bases at V and 2 bases at J, with 14 bases in the middle. Germline CDR1 and CDR2: MDHEN and SYDVKM. This CDR3 has 14 residues. Here the CDR3 DNA reads TGTGCCATCGAGCGGGTGTTAAACACCGGGGAGCTGTTTTTT. Translation: CAIERVLNTGELFF.

The J gene is TRBJ2-6, the V gene TRBV7-9; no clear D. This CDR3 has 15 amino acids. From germline, CDR1 is SEHNR and CDR2 FQNEAQ (reference sequence). With 6 bases removed from V and 6 bases from J, the gap between germline ends came to 15 bases. The DNA of the CDR3 is TGTGCCAGCAGATCCTCCGTTTATGTGGCCAACGTCCTGACTTTC. Translating gives CASRSSVYVANVLTF. Looking up the rest from reference TRBV7-9 and TRBJ2-6 gives the full variable domain: DTGVSQNPRHKITKRGQNVTFRCDPISEHNRLYWYRQTLGQGPEFLTYFQNEAQLEKSRLLSDRFSAERPKGSFSTLEIQRTEQGDSAMYLCASRSSVYVANVLTFGAGSRLTVL.

This clonotype was seen only a few times. The chain employs TRBV12-5 and TRBJ2-7, with 10 bases matching TRBD1. CDR3 length: 18 amino acids. V lost 5 bases and J lost 2; bases outside the gene matches: 15. CDR1 and CDR2 (germline): LGHNT, FRNRAP. In DNA form, the CDR3 reads TGTGCTAGTGGTCCATCGACAGGGGGCCTCCGGAGGCCCTACGAGCAGTACTTC. Protein product: CASGPSTGGLRRPYEQYF.

The V call is TRBV4-1, the J call TRBJ2-3; 8 bases match TRBD2. CDR3 size: 15 residues. The trim removed 1 base at V and 6 bases at J, leaving 6 bases unmatched. CDR1 and CDR2 from the germline V gene are MGHRA and YSYEKL. The CDR3 region is CASSQVPSGGDTQYF. CDR3 DNA sequence: TGCGCCAGCAGCCAAGTACCCAGCGGGGGTGATACGCAGTATTTT.

DNA for the CDR3: TGTGCCAGCAGTCACTACTCTGGGGCCAACGTCCTGACTTTC. Translation: CASSHYSGANVLTF. The rearrangement joins TRBV6-5 to TRBJ2-6, with D unresolved. The CDR3 contains 14 residues. V was shortened by 5 bases and J by 0 bases, with 5 bases between the two germline ends. The germline gives CDR1 MNHEY, CDR2 SVGAGI.

This clonotype has more than one count but fewer than ten. J is TRBJ2-2 and V is TRBV28; D not certain. The CDR3 is 14 residues long. Trimming pared 3 bases from V and 0 bases from J, leaving 5 bases between. Germline V CDR1 and CDR2: MDHEN, SYDVKM. The CDR3 sequence is CASSLATNTGELFF. The CDR3, as DNA: TGTGCCAGCAGTTTGGCGACGAACACCGGGGAGCTGTTTTTT.

V and J are TRBV4-2 and TRBJ2-7; tentative D call: TRBD1 (6 bases). V shed 0 bases and J shed 0 bases, with 15 bases lying between them. Germline V lookup: CDR1 LGHNA, CDR2 YNFKEQ. The CDR3 has 17 residues. CDR3 bases: TGTGCCAGCAGCCAAGATATAGCAGGGGCGGGCTCCTACGAGCAGTACTTC. Translating gives CASSQDIAGAGSYEQYF.

The chain carries TRBV7-2 and TRBJ1-1; a weak D match, TRBD1 (6 bases). CDR3 length: 18 residues. Trimming removed 2 bases at V and 5 bases at J, with 24 bases between. Germline values: CDR1 SGHTA, CDR2 FQGNSA. The CDR3 nucleotides are TGTGCCAGCAGCTTATTCTGGGACATCCCCGGAAGGAGAACTGAAGCTTTCTTT. This sequence encodes CASSLFWDIPGRRTEAFF.

This clonotype was seen repeatedly, ten times or more. The chain links TRBV5-1 to TRBJ2-2, with TRBD1 matching over 7 bases. V dropped 4 bases and J dropped 4; count of bases not matched to a gene: 10. From germline, CDR1 is SGHRS and CDR2 YFSETQ. The CDR3 runs to 16 residues. The CDR3 DNA is TGCGCCAGCAGCCCCGACAGGGTCGGTGGCACCGGGGAGCTGTTTTTT. The encoded protein is CASSPDRVGGTGELFF.

There are a few counts of this clonotype. CDR3 sequence reads: CASSQGTYTNEQFF. The DNA of the CDR3 is TGTGCCAGCAGCCAAGGGACCTACACTAATGAGCAGTTCTTC. J is TRBJ2-1 and V is TRBV3-1; D unclear. The CDR3 is 14 residues long. V was cut by 1 base and J by 7 bases, with 11 bases left in between. The germline V gene has CDR1 LGHDT and CDR2 YNNKEL (reference sequence).

This clonotype was seen more than once but under ten times. The genes are TRBV9 and TRBJ2-1; D gene unclear. Deletions cut 4 bases from V and 0 bases from J, with 11 bases between. The germline gives CDR1 SGDLS, CDR2 YYNGEE. The CDR3 has 15 residues. The chain's CDR3 is CASSSEGNSYNEQFF. DNA of the CDR3: TGTGCCAGCAGCTCAGAAGGTAACTCCTACAATGAGCAGTTCTTC.

This clonotype occurred a few times. The DNA of the CDR3 is TGCGCCAGCAGCCAATCTAGCGGGGCCCGGAGGGCCCAGTACTTC. It codes for CASSQSSGARRAQYF. The rearrangement joins TRBV4-1 to TRBJ2-5, with 9 bases that match TRBD2. With V trimmed by 2 bases and J by 9 bases, 10 bases remained unmatched. CDR3 size: 15 residues. Per germline, CDR1 MGHRA and CDR2 YSYEKL.